This T cell receptor (beta chain) was sequenced during a study of PD-1 blockade in classical Hodgkin lymphoma. This CDR3 contains 14 residues. V was shortened by 0 bases and J by 10 bases, with 13 bases between the two germline ends. Looked up from germline, CDR1 is GTSNPN and CDR2 is SVGIG (reference sequence). The method was immunoSEQ multiplex PCR; TCRdb's version includes in-frame clones alone and lacks a portion of them. Here the sample spans 6,000 to 9,500 clones, 75% to 90% being singletons. Each patient's relapse followed autologous stem cell transplantation, and brentuximab vedotin exposure varied. Thawed PBMCs underwent magnetic negative selection to yield purified CD4+ T cells. Study-level results: The diversity seen at baseline in complete responders resembled that of newly diagnosed patients. As was reported, newly diagnosed patients showed lower baseline TCR diversity than healthy donors did.

This clone was recorded a few times. The antigen is not known. This receptor was taken from a human donor with classical Hodgkin lymphoma. V is TRBV30 and J is TRBJ1-6; D is unclear. Here the sequenced sample was CD4+ T cells from blood, taken at baseline. The CDR3 protein is CAWSVEQYESPLHF. Written as DNA, the CDR3 is TGTGCCTGGAGTGTCGAGCAGTACGAGTCACCCCTCCACTTT.